Presented here are 11 T cell receptor beta chains from one specimen sequenced in a study of cytotoxic CD8 clonotypes in ibrutinib-treated CLL. The data were produced by immunoSEQ multiplex PCR, yet TCRdb's version contains in-frame clones alone and is incomplete. The table lists about 140,000 clones, roughly 80% of them singletons. Sequencing used PBMCs, obtained after 12 months of ibrutinib treatment. These receptors originate from a human donor with chronic lymphocytic leukemia.

The chain combines TRBV12-5 with TRBJ1-5; D unresolved. The germline CDR1 and CDR2 sequences are LGHNT and FRNRAP. Trimming removed 2 bases from V and 5 bases from J, with 7 bases in between. CDR3 size: 13 residues. The CDR3 nucleotides are TGTGCTAGTGGTTTGACACAGCATCAGCCCCAGCATTTT. Amino acids: CASGLTQHQPQHF.

This chain links TRBV29-1 with TRBJ2-5; the D is unclear. V lost 3 bases and J lost 2, with 10 bases in between. Per the germline V gene, CDR1 is SQVTM and CDR2 is ANQGSEA. This CDR3 comprises 13 residues. Here the CDR3 reads CSVEVQLQETQYF. In DNA, the CDR3 is TGCAGCGTTGAGGTACAGTTACAAGAGACCCAGTACTTC.

The V gene is TRBV6-1, the J gene TRBJ2-1, with a tentative D call TRBD2 (5 bases). The V gene lost 1 base and the J gene lost 10 bases, with 14 bases spanning the gap. Germline assignment: CDR1 MNHNS and CDR2 SASEGT. The CDR3 has 14 residues. The CDR3 sequence is CASSEELGLAEQFF. The CDR3 region has the DNA TGTGCCAGCAGTGAAGAATTGGGATTAGCGGAGCAGTTCTTC.

The V gene is TRBV19, the J gene TRBJ2-7; D is unclear. CDR1 LNHDA and CDR2 SQIVND come from the germline V gene (reference sequence). The V end was cut by 3 bases, the J end by 0 bases, with 9 bases between. This CDR3 is built from 14 residues. The CDR3 sequence: CASSIAQTSYEQYF. CDR3 DNA: TGTGCCAGTAGTATTGCGCAGACCTCCTACGAGCAGTACTTC.

This chain connects TRBV5-6 to TRBJ2-7, with no clear D. The CDR3 spans 15 residues. V lost 2 bases, J lost 5 bases, and 17 bases lay in between. CDR1 is SGHDT, CDR2 YYEEEE, per germline. The CDR3 here is CASSFYVEVTHEQYF. The CDR3 DNA reads as TGTGCCAGCAGCTTCTATGTTGAGGTCACCCACGAGCAGTACTTC.

The chain uses TRBV7-9 and TRBJ2-5; no reliable D call. Per the germline V gene, CDR1 is SEHNR and CDR2 is FQNEAQ (reference sequence). This CDR3 has 13 amino acids. Trimming removed 4 bases from V and 1 base from J, with 7 bases in between. The CDR3 DNA reads as TGTGCCAGCAGCTCATGGACCCAAGAGACCCAGTACTTC. Its translation: CASSSWTQETQYF.

V is TRBV6-5 and J is TRBJ2-3, with TRBD2 identical over 9 bases. V shed 5 bases and J 4 bases; nucleotides not matched to a gene: 4. In germline, CDR1 is MNHEY, CDR2 SVGAGI. This CDR3 is built from 14 residues. CDR3 coding DNA: TGTGCCAGCAGTAACCTAGCGGGGCCAGATACGCAGTATTTT. This codes for CASSNLAGPDTQYF.

The V and J genes are TRBV7-2 and TRBJ1-6; D is possibly TRBD1 (5 bases). Trimming pared 5 bases from V and 7 bases from J, leaving 12 bases between. Germline V CDR1 and CDR2: SGHTA, FQGNSA. The CDR3 length is 14 residues. The DNA for the CDR3 is TGTGCCAGCAGCCCGGGCGGGGGGAATTCACCCCTCCACTTT. It yields the protein CASSPGGGNSPLHF.

The V and J genes are TRBV15 and TRBJ1-2; D gene ambiguous. CDR1 LNHNV and CDR2 YYDKDF come from the germline V gene (reference sequence). V was cut by 0 bases and J by 8 bases, with 13 bases left in between. The CDR3 is made up of 14 amino acids. CDR3 sequence (DNA): TGTGCCACCAGCAGAGATGTAAGGCTAAAAGGCTACACCTTC. This sequence encodes CATSRDVRLKGYTF. Supplemented by reference TRBV15 and TRBJ1-2, the full variable domain reads DAMVIQNPRYQVTQFGKPVTLSCSQTLNHNVMYWYQQKSSQAPKLLFHYYDKDFNNEADTPDNFQSRRPNTSFCFLDIRSPGLGDTAMYLCATSRDVRLKGYTFGSGTRLTVV.

The rearrangement uses TRBV30 and TRBJ1-2; D is unclear. The CDR3 is 12 residues long. V was cut by 2 bases and J by 6 bases, with 10 bases left in between. Germline lookup yields CDR1 GTSNPN and CDR2 SVGIG (reference sequence). CDR3 sequence (DNA): TGTGCCTGGAGTATCGGCGCGAATGGCTACACCTTC. This translates into CAWSIGANGYTF.

The CDR3 region is CASSQEPTGVTNEKLFF. The CDR3 coding sequence is TGCGCCAGCAGCCAAGAACCCACTGGGGTTACTAATGAAAAACTGTTTTTT. The J gene is TRBJ1-4, the V gene TRBV4-1; D is unresolved. Trimming removed 0 bases from V and 2 bases from J, with 13 bases in between. Germline V gene data show CDR1 as MGHRA and CDR2 as YSYEKL. The CDR3 is made up of 17 amino acids.